The clone carrying this T cell receptor (beta chain) was seen only once. These data belong to a study of T cells in localized non-small cell lung cancer. The assay was immunoSEQ multiplex PCR, and TCRdb's table has in-frame clones only and misses some. Seen here are about 40,000 clones, 91% observed once, and the top ten hold about 10%. V lost 7 bases to trimming and J lost 5 bases, with 11 bases between them. This CDR3 contains 12 residues. Germline CDR1 is SGHVS and CDR2 is FNYEAQ. The material sequenced was PBMCs, taken before any cancer treatment. V gene TRBV7-6 combines with J gene TRBJ2-5; D not resolved. The TCR was taken from a woman between 40 and 69 years old with stage II lung adenocarcinoma. The CDR3 bases are TGTGCCAGCACCAGCTTAAAGGAGACCCAGTACTTC. This codes for CASTSLKETQYF.